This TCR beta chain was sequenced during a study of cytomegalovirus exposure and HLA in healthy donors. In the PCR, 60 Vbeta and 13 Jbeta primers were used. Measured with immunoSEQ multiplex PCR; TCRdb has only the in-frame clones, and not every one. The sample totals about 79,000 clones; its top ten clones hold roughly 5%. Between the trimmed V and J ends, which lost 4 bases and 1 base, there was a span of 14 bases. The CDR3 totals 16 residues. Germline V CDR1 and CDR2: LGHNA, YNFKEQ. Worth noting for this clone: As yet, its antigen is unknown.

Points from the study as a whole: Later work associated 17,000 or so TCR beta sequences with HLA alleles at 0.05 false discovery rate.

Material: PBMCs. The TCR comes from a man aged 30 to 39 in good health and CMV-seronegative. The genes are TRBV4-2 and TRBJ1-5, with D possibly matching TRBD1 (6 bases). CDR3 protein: CASSPSQGRSNQPQHF. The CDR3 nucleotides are TGTGCCAGCAGCCCATCACAGGGCAGGAGCAATCAGCCCCAGCATTTT.